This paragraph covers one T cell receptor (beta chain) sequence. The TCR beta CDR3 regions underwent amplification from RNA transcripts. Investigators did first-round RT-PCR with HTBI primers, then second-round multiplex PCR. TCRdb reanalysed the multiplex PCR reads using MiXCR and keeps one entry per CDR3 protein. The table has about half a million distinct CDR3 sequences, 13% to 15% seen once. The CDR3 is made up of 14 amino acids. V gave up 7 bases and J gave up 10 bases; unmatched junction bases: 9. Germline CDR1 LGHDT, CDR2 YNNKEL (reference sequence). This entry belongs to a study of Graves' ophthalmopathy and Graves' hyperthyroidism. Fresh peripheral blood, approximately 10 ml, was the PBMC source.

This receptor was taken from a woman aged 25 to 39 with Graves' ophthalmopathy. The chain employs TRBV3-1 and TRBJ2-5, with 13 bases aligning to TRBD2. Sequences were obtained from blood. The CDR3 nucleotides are TGTGCCAGCAAGACTAGCGGGGGGCCAAGGATCCAGTACTTC. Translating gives CASKTSGGPRIQYF.